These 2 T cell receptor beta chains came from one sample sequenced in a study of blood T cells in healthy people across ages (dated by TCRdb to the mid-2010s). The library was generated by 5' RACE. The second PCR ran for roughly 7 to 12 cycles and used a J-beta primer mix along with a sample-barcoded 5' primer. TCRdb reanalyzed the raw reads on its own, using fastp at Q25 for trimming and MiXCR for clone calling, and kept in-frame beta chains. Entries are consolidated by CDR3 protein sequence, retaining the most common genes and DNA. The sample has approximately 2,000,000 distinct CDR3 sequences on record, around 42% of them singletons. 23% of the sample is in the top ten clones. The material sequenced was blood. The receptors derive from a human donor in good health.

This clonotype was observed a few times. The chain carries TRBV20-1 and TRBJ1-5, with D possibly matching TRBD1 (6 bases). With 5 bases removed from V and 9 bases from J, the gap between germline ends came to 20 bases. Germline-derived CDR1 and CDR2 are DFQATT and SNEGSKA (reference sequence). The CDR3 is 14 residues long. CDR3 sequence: CSAVKSGENWPQHF. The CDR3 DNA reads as TGCAGTGCTGTTAAGTCAGGGGAAAATTGGCCCCAGCATTTT.

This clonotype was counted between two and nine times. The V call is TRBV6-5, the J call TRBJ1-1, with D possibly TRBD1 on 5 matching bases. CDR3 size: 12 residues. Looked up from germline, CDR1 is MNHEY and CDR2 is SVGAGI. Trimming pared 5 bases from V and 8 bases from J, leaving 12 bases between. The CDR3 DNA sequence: TGTGCCAGCAGTACATCAGGGTTGGAAGCTTTCTTT. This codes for CASSTSGLEAFF.